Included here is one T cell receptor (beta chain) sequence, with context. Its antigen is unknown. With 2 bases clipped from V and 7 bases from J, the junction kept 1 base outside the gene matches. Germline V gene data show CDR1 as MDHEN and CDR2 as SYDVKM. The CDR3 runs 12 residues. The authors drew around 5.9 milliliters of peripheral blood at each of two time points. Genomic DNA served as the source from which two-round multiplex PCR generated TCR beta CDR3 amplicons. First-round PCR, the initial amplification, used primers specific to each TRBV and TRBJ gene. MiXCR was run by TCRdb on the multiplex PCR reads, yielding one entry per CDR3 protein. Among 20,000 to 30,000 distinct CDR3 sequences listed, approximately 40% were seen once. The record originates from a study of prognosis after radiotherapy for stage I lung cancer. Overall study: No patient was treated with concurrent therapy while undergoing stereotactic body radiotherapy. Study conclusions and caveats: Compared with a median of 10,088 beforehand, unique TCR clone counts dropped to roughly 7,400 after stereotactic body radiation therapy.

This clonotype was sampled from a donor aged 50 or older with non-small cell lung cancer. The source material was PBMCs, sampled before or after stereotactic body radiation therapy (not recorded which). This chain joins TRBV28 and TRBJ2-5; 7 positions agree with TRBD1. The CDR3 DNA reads TGTGCCAGCAGTTTAAACAGGGGGACCCAGTACTTC. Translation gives CASSLNRGTQYF.